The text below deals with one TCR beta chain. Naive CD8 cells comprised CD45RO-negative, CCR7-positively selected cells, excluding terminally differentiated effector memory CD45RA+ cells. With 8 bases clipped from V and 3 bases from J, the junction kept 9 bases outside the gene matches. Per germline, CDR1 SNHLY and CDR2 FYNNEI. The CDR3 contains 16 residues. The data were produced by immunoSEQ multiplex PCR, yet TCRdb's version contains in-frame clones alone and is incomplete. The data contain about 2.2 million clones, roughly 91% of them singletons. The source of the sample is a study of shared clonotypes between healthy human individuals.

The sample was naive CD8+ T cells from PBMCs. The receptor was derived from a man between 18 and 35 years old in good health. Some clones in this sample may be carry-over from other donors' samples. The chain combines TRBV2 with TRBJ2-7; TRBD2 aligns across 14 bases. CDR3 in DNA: TGTGCCAGCGGGCAGGGACTAGCGGGAGCCTACTACGAGCAGTACTTC. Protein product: CASGQGLAGAYYEQYF.